One and the same sample provided the 30 T cell receptor beta chains below, sequenced in a study of shared clonotypes between healthy human individuals. Data came from immunoSEQ multiplex PCR; TCRdb stores just in-frame clones and leaves some out. The sample includes about 2.4 million clones, 90% to 95% of them seen just once. The sequenced sample was naive CD4+ T cells from PBMCs. Documented subset: CD45RA+ positively selected. The receptors here all came from a man in his late teens or twenties in good health. Some clones in this sample may be carry-over from other donors' samples.

J is TRBJ1-1 and V is TRBV5-1; D not resolved. V was pared by 3 bases and J by 1 base, with 10 bases between. CDR1 is SGHRS and CDR2 is YFSETQ in the germline V gene. The CDR3 runs to 14 residues. The CDR3 loop is CASSSVQPNTEAFF. The CDR3 region has the DNA TGCGCCAGCAGCTCGGTCCAACCGAACACTGAAGCTTTCTTT.

This clone was found once. The chain couples TRBV9 to TRBJ2-3; D is ambiguous. V was cut by 4 bases and J by 0 bases, with 6 bases left in between. The CDR3 is 13 residues long. CDR1 is SGDLS and CDR2 is YYNGEE in the germline V gene. The CDR3 loop reads CASSRESTDTQYF. The CDR3 nucleotides read TGTGCCAGCAGCAGAGAGAGCACAGATACGCAGTATTTT.

The genes are TRBV9 and TRBJ2-1, with D possibly TRBD2 on 6 matching bases. V lost 3 bases to trimming and J lost 4 bases, with 14 bases between them. Looked up from germline, CDR1 is SGDLS and CDR2 is YYNGEE. The CDR3 sequence is 15 residues long. The CDR3 nucleotides read TGTGCCAGCAGCGCCGCGGAGGGATTTTACAATGAGCAGTTCTTC. Translation gives CASSAAEGFYNEQFF.

The rearrangement links TRBV27 to TRBJ2-1; 13 bases fit TRBD2. The V and J ends lost 7 bases and 9 bases, in that order; junction bases with no gene match: 15. The CDR3 spans 17 residues. The V gene's germline CDR1 is MNHEY and CDR2 SMNVEV (reference sequence). CDR3 in DNA: TGTGCCAGCAACCCGGGACTAGCGGGGCCGAGAAGAAGTGAGCAGTTCTTC. Translated: CASNPGLAGPRRSEQFF.

With respect to this clone: The same CDR3 also results from other DNA sequences found in this sample. The V and J genes are TRBV2 and TRBJ2-5; no definite D call. The CDR3 extends over 12 amino acids. V shed 4 bases and J shed 4 bases, with 7 bases lying between them. The germline gives CDR1 SNHLY, CDR2 FYNNEI. CDR3 coding DNA: TGTGCCAGCAGTGCATCCGGAGAGACCCAGTACTTC. It encodes CASSASGETQYF.

The DNA of the CDR3 is TGTGCCAGCAAAGGACAGGGGGCTTCCTACGAGCAGTACTTC. Translated: CASKGQGASYEQYF. V is TRBV6-5 and J is TRBJ2-7, with TRBD1 identical over 11 bases. Looked up from germline, CDR1 is MNHEY and CDR2 is SVGAGI. V was pared by 7 bases and J by 1 base, with 3 bases of the junction left unmatched. The CDR3 contains 14 residues.

This sequence joins TRBV19 and TRBJ1-4; TRBD1 is a possible D gene (6 bases). Germline lookup yields CDR1 LNHDA and CDR2 SQIVND (reference sequence). V lost 10 bases and J 8 bases, leaving 20 bases between the germline ends. The CDR3 contains 14 residues. The CDR3 reads CATENKGDTEKLFF. The DNA of the CDR3 is TGTGCCACTGAAAATAAGGGGGACACCGAAAAACTGTTTTTT.

As to this clone: Other DNA sequences in this sample translate to the same CDR3. The gene calls are TRBV28 and TRBJ2-7; 8 positions agree with TRBD1. The CDR3 loop spans 14 amino acids. Germline assignment: CDR1 MDHEN and CDR2 SYDVKM. V shed 5 bases, J shed 1 base, and the junction held 4 bases outside the gene matches. The DNA for the CDR3 is TGTGCCAGCAGTCCAACAGGGGGGTCCTACGAGCAGTACTTC. This translates into CASSPTGGSYEQYF. Complete variable domain (other parts from reference TRBV28 and TRBJ2-7): DVKVTQSSRYLVKRTGEKVFLECVQDMDHENMFWYRQDPGLGLRLIYFSYDVKMKEKGDIPEGYSVSREKKERFSLILESASTNQTSMYLCASSPTGGSYEQYFGPGTRLTVT.

About this clone itself: The sample has other DNA sequences that encode this CDR3 too. The genes are TRBV7-2 and TRBJ1-4; D is unclear. This CDR3 comprises 14 residues. V was clipped by 2 bases and J by 4 bases, with 8 bases between them. Germline lookup yields CDR1 SGHTA and CDR2 FQGNSA. CDR3 sequence reads: CASSLQGNNEKLFF. In nucleotides, the CDR3 is TGTGCCAGCAGCTTACAAGGAAATAATGAAAAACTGTTTTTT.

The chain uses TRBV28 and TRBJ2-7; TRBD1 matches at 9 bases. Germline assignment: CDR1 MDHEN and CDR2 SYDVKM. After removal of 4 bases from V and 4 bases from J, the junction contained 11 bases not matched to a gene. The CDR3 has 16 residues. The CDR3 region has the DNA TGTGCCAGCAGTTCCCACTATGGGACAGGGAAGTACGAGCAGTACTTC. It is translated as CASSSHYGTGKYEQYF.

The chain carries TRBV7-3 and TRBJ2-6; weak D call: TRBD1 (6 bases). Trimming cost V 5 bases and J 1 base, with 9 bases left between them. This CDR3 has 15 amino acids. Germline assignment: CDR1 SGHTA and CDR2 FQGTGA. CDR3 amino acids: CASSRTGSGANVLTF. CDR3 nucleotides: TGTGCCAGCAGCCGAACAGGGTCTGGGGCCAACGTCCTGACTTTC.

The rearrangement links TRBV4-1 to TRBJ1-4; D is possibly TRBD1 (5 bases). Germline V gene lookup returns CDR1 MGHRA and CDR2 YSYEKL. The CDR3 sequence is 15 residues long. Trimming stripped 1 base from V and 8 bases from J, with 14 bases between. CDR3 in amino acids: CASSQAGEGREKLFF. CDR3 nucleotides: TGCGCCAGCAGCCAAGCGGGGGAGGGGAGGGAAAAACTGTTTTTT.

The chain has TRBV5-1 and TRBJ1-1; D gene ambiguous. Germline-derived CDR1 and CDR2 are SGHRS and YFSETQ. The CDR3 covers 14 residues. Trimming pared 0 bases from V and 2 bases from J, leaving 8 bases between. The CDR3 DNA is TGCGCCAGCAGCTTGGGGAGCTTTAACACTGAAGCTTTCTTT. It encodes CASSLGSFNTEAFF.

Points on this clone: Other DNA sequences in the sample encode the same CDR3. The V call is TRBV4-1, the J call TRBJ2-3, with 12 bases fitting TRBD2. CDR1 is MGHRA and CDR2 is YSYEKL in the germline V gene. V was pared by 1 base and J by 3 bases, with 2 bases of the junction left unmatched. The CDR3 has 16 residues. CDR3 nucleotides: TGCGCCAGCAGCCAAGGACTAGCGGGAGCGACAGATACGCAGTATTTT. Protein product: CASSQGLAGATDTQYF.

The chain has TRBV7-6 and TRBJ1-4, with TRBD1 matching 7 bases. CDR1 SGHVS and CDR2 FNYEAQ come from the germline V gene. V was pared by 5 bases and J by 4 bases, with 10 bases of the junction left unmatched. The CDR3 loop spans 16 amino acids. The CDR3 region is CASSARPPGGNEKLFF. The CDR3 DNA is TGTGCCAGCAGCGCCCGCCCGCCAGGGGGTAATGAAAAACTGTTTTTT.

The chain carries TRBV2 and TRBJ1-5; the D is unclear. Trimming removed 1 base from V and 7 bases from J, with 11 bases in between. This CDR3 comprises 14 residues. Germline V lookup: CDR1 SNHLY, CDR2 FYNNEI. The CDR3 DNA reads as TGTGCCAGCAGTGAAGTGGGGAGGGAGCAGCCCCAGCATTTT. This codes for CASSEVGREQPQHF.

The J gene is TRBJ1-2, the V gene TRBV7-2; D ambiguous. The CDR3 length is 14 residues. V was pared by 5 bases and J by 1 base, with 11 bases between. Per germline, CDR1 SGHTA and CDR2 FQGNSA. The CDR3 reads CASSPGTRNYGYTF. DNA of the CDR3: TGTGCCAGCAGCCCGGGAACCCGTAACTATGGCTACACCTTC.

As for this clone: Other DNA sequences in this sample translate to the same CDR3. V usage is TRBV27 and J usage is TRBJ2-5; a possible D gene is TRBD1 (6 bases). V was shortened by 2 bases and J by 4 bases, with 14 bases between the two germline ends. The CDR3 spans 15 residues. Germline V gene sequence: CDR1 MNHEY, CDR2 SMNVEV (reference sequence). This CDR3 reads CASSLARGGGETQYF. CDR3 nucleotides: TGTGCCAGCAGTTTAGCTCGAGGGGGTGGAGAGACCCAGTACTTC.

This clone was detected only a few times. The V and J genes are TRBV29-1 and TRBJ1-1; no firm D call. The CDR3 length is 13 residues. With 3 bases removed from V and 5 bases from J, the gap between germline ends came to 13 bases. Germline V gives CDR1 SQVTM, CDR2 ANQGSEA. CDR3 nucleotide sequence: TGCAGCGTTGATCCAGAAGCGAGTACTGAAGCTTTCTTT. The encoded protein is CSVDPEASTEAFF.

The V gene is TRBV7-8, the J gene TRBJ1-6, with a tentative D call TRBD1 (5 bases). There are 15 residues in the CDR3. Germline CDR1 SGHVS, CDR2 FQNEAQ. Trimming pared 5 bases from V and 1 base from J, leaving 9 bases between. In DNA, the CDR3 is TGTGCCAGCAGCCCGGGGGTATCCTATAATTCACCCCTCCACTTT. It yields the protein CASSPGVSYNSPLHF. Full variable domain (outside the CDR3, taken from reference TRBV7-8 and TRBJ1-6): GAGVSQSPRYKVAKRGQDVALRCDPISGHVSLFWYQQALGQGPEFLTYFQNEAQLDKSGLPSDRFFAERPEGSVSTLKIQRTQQEDSAVYLCASSPGVSYNSPLHFGNGTRLTVT.

The J gene is TRBJ2-7, the V gene TRBV4-1, with no clear D. CDR1 and CDR2 (germline): MGHRA, YSYEKL. CDR3 length: 15 residues. V was trimmed by 4 bases and J by 3 bases, leaving 16 bases between them. CDR3 in amino acids: CASSLGAQTVYEQYF. The CDR3 nucleotides are TGCGCCAGCAGCCTAGGAGCACAGACCGTCTACGAGCAGTACTTC.

Regarding this clone: Distinct nucleotide sequences in the sample also encode this CDR3. This chain links TRBV5-1 with TRBJ2-7, with D tentatively TRBD1 (5 bases). CDR3 length: 13 amino acids. V was trimmed by 0 bases and J by 5 bases, leaving 9 bases between them. The germline gives CDR1 SGHRS, CDR2 YFSETQ. The chain's CDR3 is CASSLGQGNEQYF. The CDR3 DNA reads as TGCGCCAGCAGCTTGGGCCAGGGCAACGAGCAGTACTTC. Drawing the rest from reference TRBV5-1 and TRBJ2-7, the complete variable domain is KAGVTQTPRYLIKTRGQQVTLSCSPISGHRSVSWYQQTPGQGLQFLFEYFSETQRNKGNFPGRFSGRQFSNSRSEMNVSTLELGDSALYLCASSLGQGNEQYFGPGTRLTVT.

This chain uses TRBV11-1 with TRBJ2-2, with D unresolved. CDR1 and CDR2 (germline): SGHAT, FQDESV (reference sequence). The CDR3 has 14 residues. V was pared by 1 base and J by 3 bases, with 6 bases between. The CDR3 DNA reads TGTGCCAGCAGCTTAGAACGGTACACCGGGGAGCTGTTTTTT. It specifies CASSLERYTGELFF.

CDR3 protein: CASRLAGGPNEQFF. CDR3 nucleotide sequence: TGTGCCAGCAGACTAGCGGGAGGGCCGAATGAGCAGTTCTTC. The chain employs TRBV7-6 and TRBJ2-1, with 13 bases aligning to TRBD2. V was clipped by 6 bases and J by 7 bases; unmatched bases: 3. Germline V lookup: CDR1 SGHVS, CDR2 FNYEAQ. This CDR3 is 14 amino acids long.

This sequence joins TRBV15 and TRBJ1-1, with a possible D match to TRBD1 (6 bases). V lost 0 bases and J lost 9, with 14 bases in between. Germline CDR1 and CDR2: LNHNV and YYDKDF (reference sequence). This CDR3 is built from 14 residues. CDR3 protein: CATSREGAGAQAFF. CDR3 bases: TGTGCCACCAGCAGAGAAGGGGCAGGGGCACAAGCTTTCTTT.

The CDR3 nucleotides read TGCGCCAGCAGCTTGGCCGAAGTCTTAAGGGGTGAGCAGTTCTTC. Translated: CASSLAEVLRGEQFF. This sequence joins TRBV5-1 and TRBJ2-1; D possibly corresponds to TRBD1 (5 bases). Germline CDR1 reads SGHRS; CDR2 reads YFSETQ. Between the trimmed V and J ends, which lost 0 bases and 9 bases, there was a span of 16 bases. The CDR3 has 15 residues.

The V call is TRBV7-2, the J call TRBJ2-5; 9 bases are a match to TRBD1. Looked up from germline, CDR1 is SGHTA and CDR2 is FQGNSA. V shed 5 bases and J 5 bases; nucleotides not matched to a gene: 3. This CDR3 comprises 13 residues. CDR3 DNA: TGTGCCAGCAGCCCGGACAGGGGTGAGACCCAGTACTTC. As protein: CASSPDRGETQYF. Variable domain in full (rest from reference TRBV7-2 and TRBJ2-5): GAGVSQSPSNKVTEKGKDVELRCDPISGHTALYWYRQSLGQGLEFLIYFQGNSAPDKSGLPSDRFSAERTGGSVSTLTIQRTQQEDSAVYLCASSPDRGETQYFGPGTRLLVL.

In regard to this clone: Additional DNA sequences in this sample encode the identical CDR3. In DNA form, the CDR3 reads TGTGCCAGCAGCGTAGCCGTCTCCTACGAGCAGTACTTC. It translates to CASSVAVSYEQYF. This chain uses TRBV9 with TRBJ2-7; unclear D gene. This CDR3 has 13 residues. V dropped 0 bases and J dropped 0 bases, with 4 bases sitting between them. Germline V CDR1 and CDR2: SGDLS, YYNGEE.

This sequence joins TRBV5-1 and TRBJ2-3, with D unresolved. Germline CDR1 is SGHRS and CDR2 is YFSETQ. The CDR3 sequence is 14 residues long. Trimming pared 0 bases from V and 4 bases from J, leaving 9 bases between. For the CDR3, the DNA is TGCGCCAGCAGCTTGGCGACTCAGCCAGATACGCAGTATTTT. As protein: CASSLATQPDTQYF.

Here the CDR3 reads CAIRKLAGEQYF. The DNA for the CDR3 is TGTGCCATCAGAAAGTTAGCGGGCGAGCAGTACTTC. V and J are TRBV10-3 and TRBJ2-7, with 7 bases aligning to TRBD2. This CDR3 comprises 12 residues. The germline CDR1 and CDR2 sequences are ENHRY and SYGVKD. With V trimmed by 6 bases and J by 6 bases, 5 bases remained unmatched.